Following are 18 T cell receptor beta chains from one sample sequenced in a study of blood T cell repertoires in COVID-19. TCRdb's copy holds only in-frame clones and misses some; the assay was immunoSEQ multiplex PCR. The sample holds 250,000 to 300,000 clones, 88% seen once. The specimen sequenced was PBMCs or T cells enriched from blood (not recorded which). The source of these receptors is a woman aged 55-70 years in a cohort exposed to, infected with or recovered from COVID-19 (not recorded which).

The chain carries TRBV24-1 and TRBJ2-5; 8 positions agree with TRBD2. Germline V gene data show CDR1 as KGHDR and CDR2 as SFDVKD. The CDR3 runs 15 residues. V lost 1 base to trimming and J lost 2 bases; unmatched junction nucleotides: 2. In DNA form, the CDR3 reads TGTGCCACCAGTGATTTTGAGCGGGGGCAAGAGACCCAGTACTTC. As protein: CATSDFERGQETQYF.

The rearrangement joins TRBV10-3 to TRBJ2-1; TRBD2 might be the D (6 bases). The CDR3 runs to 13 residues. CDR1 is ENHRY and CDR2 is SYGVKD in the germline V gene. The germline V and J ends were trimmed by 6 bases and 7 bases, with 13 bases remaining between them. In DNA form, the CDR3 reads TGTGCCATCAGCGGGAGTATGGGAAATGAGCAGTTCTTC. Protein sequence: CAISGSMGNEQFF.

The CDR3 DNA follows: TGTGCCAGCAGTTATCCCCCCGGACTAGCGGGAGGAGCAGATACGCAGTATTTT. Its protein is CASSYPPGLAGGADTQYF. V is TRBV6-2 or TRBV6-3 and J is TRBJ2-3; 14 positions match TRBD2. Looked up from germline, CDR1 is MNHEY and CDR2 is SVGEGT. J lost 4 bases, V lost 3 bases, and 9 bases had no gene match. The CDR3 sequence is 18 residues long.

V usage is TRBV7-3 and J usage is TRBJ2-1; TRBD2 might be the D (6 bases). Germline assignment: CDR1 SGHTA and CDR2 FQGTGA. CDR3 length: 13 amino acids. Trimming removed 3 bases from V and 5 bases from J, with 8 bases in between. The CDR3, as DNA: TGTGCCAGCAGCTTCGGACTAAACAATGAGCAGTTCTTC. It is translated as CASSFGLNNEQFF.

This chain uses TRBV5-1 with TRBJ2-7; D might be TRBD1 (5 bases). Trimming took off 0 bases at V and 0 bases at J, with 10 bases between the two ends. CDR1 SGHRS and CDR2 YFSETQ come from the germline V gene. CDR3 length: 15 amino acids. Here the CDR3 reads CASSLDGASSYEQYF. In DNA form, the CDR3 reads TGCGCCAGCAGCTTGGATGGGGCTTCCTCCTACGAGCAGTACTTC.

This sequence joins TRBV9 and TRBJ1-2; the D is unclear. CDR1 is SGDLS and CDR2 is YYNGEE in the germline V gene. The CDR3 has 15 amino acids. Trimming took off 0 bases at V and 4 bases at J, with 13 bases between the two ends. In DNA, the CDR3 is TGTGCCAGCAGCGTAGCTCCCGGTACGTCCTATGGCTACACCTTC. Residues: CASSVAPGTSYGYTF.

In its sample, this clone was seen a few times. V usage is TRBV2 and J usage is TRBJ2-7; 8 nucleotides align to TRBD1. Germline CDR1 reads SNHLY; CDR2 reads FYNNEI. This CDR3 is 12 amino acids long. The trim removed 4 bases at V and 5 bases at J, leaving 1 base unmatched. The CDR3 bases are TGTGCCAGCAGTGGGACAGGGAACGAGCAGTACTTC. It yields the protein CASSGTGNEQYF.

The chain joins TRBV14 to TRBJ2-5; TRBD1 matches 7 bases. The V gene end was trimmed by 1 base and the J gene end by 2 bases; junction bases not matched to a gene: 4. The germline gives CDR1 SGHDN, CDR2 FVKESK. The CDR3 covers 15 residues. The CDR3 spells CASSQVGQKQETQYF. In DNA form, the CDR3 reads TGTGCCAGCAGCCAAGTGGGACAGAAACAAGAGACCCAGTACTTC.

This clone occurred a few times. This chain links TRBV11-2 with TRBJ2-1, with 9 bases that match TRBD2. The length of the CDR3 is 15 residues. J was trimmed by 6 bases and V by 2 bases; bases with no gene match: 5. CDR1 is SGHAT and CDR2 is FQNNGV in the germline V gene. DNA for the CDR3: TGTGCCAGCAGCTTACTAGCGGGAAGCATCAATGAGCAGTTCTTC. Protein sequence: CASSLLAGSINEQFF.

The V call is TRBV7-3, the J call TRBJ2-3; D gene ambiguous. Germline-derived CDR1 and CDR2 are SGHTA and FQGTGA. The CDR3 totals 13 residues. V was pared by 5 bases and J by 2 bases, with 8 bases between. The CDR3: CASSPGPTDTQYF. The CDR3 DNA is TGTGCCAGCAGCCCAGGCCCCACAGATACGCAGTATTTT.

CDR3 in amino acids: CAWNTGGANTGELFF. CDR3 bases: TGTGCCTGGAACACAGGGGGCGCGAACACCGGGGAGCTGTTTTTT. The chain couples TRBV30 to TRBJ2-2; TRBD1 agrees at 9 bases. V lost 4 bases and J lost 0; bases outside the gene matches: 3. The CDR3 has 15 residues. Germline lookup yields CDR1 GTSNPN and CDR2 SVGIG (reference sequence).

The rearrangement uses TRBV9 and TRBJ2-1; TRBD2 matches 14 bases. The length of the CDR3 is 15 residues. Germline V CDR1 and CDR2: SGDLS, YYNGEE. V lost 4 bases and J lost 7; bases outside the gene matches: 4. The CDR3 loop reads CASSLGLAGVNEQFF. CDR3 nucleotides: TGTGCCAGCAGCTTGGGACTAGCGGGAGTTAATGAGCAGTTCTTC.

The chain joins TRBV7-6 to TRBJ2-7, with a possible D match to TRBD2 (6 bases). The CDR3 runs to 15 residues. V gave up 5 bases and J gave up 5 bases, with 19 bases separating them. Germline values: CDR1 SGHVS, CDR2 FNYEAQ. CDR3 amino acids: CASSRDGGSPHEQYF. The CDR3 DNA sequence: TGTGCCAGCAGCCGTGATGGGGGGTCCCCCCACGAGCAGTACTTC.

This clone has only one observation. This chain uses TRBV5-1 with TRBJ2-5; 10 bases match TRBD1. J lost 9 bases, V lost 0 bases, and 5 bases had no gene match. The germline V gene has CDR1 SGHRS and CDR2 YFSETQ. The CDR3 totals 14 residues. CDR3 sequence: CASSLEGQGYSQYF. In DNA form, the CDR3 reads TGCGCCAGCAGCTTGGAGGGACAGGGGTACTCCCAGTACTTC. The full variable domain, rest sourced from reference TRBV5-1 and TRBJ2-5, is KAGVTQTPRYLIKTRGQQVTLSCSPISGHRSVSWYQQTPGQGLQFLFEYFSETQRNKGNFPGRFSGRQFSNSRSEMNVSTLELGDSALYLCASSLEGQGYSQYFGPGTRLLVL.

The chain joins TRBV9 to TRBJ2-7, with a weak D call TRBD2 (6 bases). The V and J ends lost 3 bases and 4 bases respectively, with 17 bases between them. CDR1 SGDLS and CDR2 YYNGEE come from the germline V gene. The CDR3 has 15 residues. This CDR3 is CASSAKEGKGYEQYF. DNA for the CDR3: TGTGCCAGCAGCGCCAAGGAGGGGAAGGGGTACGAGCAGTACTTC.

This chain connects TRBV4-2 to TRBJ2-5; 9 bases fit TRBD2. V gave up 1 base and J gave up 2 bases; unmatched junction bases: 8. The CDR3 is 17 residues long. Germline CDR1 is LGHNA and CDR2 is YNFKEQ. CDR3 protein: CASSQGYAGGGQETQYF. CDR3 bases: TGTGCCAGCAGCCAAGGTTACGCGGGAGGGGGACAAGAGACCCAGTACTTC.

This chain connects TRBV24-1 to TRBJ1-5, with TRBD1 matching 9 bases. The junction had 6 bases not matched to a gene; V was cut back by 12 bases and J by 1 base. The CDR3 spans 14 residues. The germline V gene has CDR1 KGHDR and CDR2 SFDVKD. CDR3 bases: TGTGCCGCTGGGACAGGGAAAAGCAATCAGCCCCAGCATTTT. Encoded protein: CAAGTGKSNQPQHF.

This chain joins TRBV10-3 and TRBJ1-5; a weak D match, TRBD1 (5 bases). CDR1 ENHRY and CDR2 SYGVKD come from the germline V gene. This CDR3 comprises 16 residues. The ends were cut back, 0 bases at V and 2 bases at J, with 11 bases in the middle. CDR3 sequence: CAISESVLGGNQPQHF. In DNA, the CDR3 is TGTGCCATCAGTGAGTCGGTATTAGGGGGCAATCAGCCCCAGCATTTT.